These T cell receptor beta chains were read from a single sample in a study of OX40 agonist ivuxolimab in advanced cancers. The assay was immunoSEQ multiplex PCR, and TCRdb's table has in-frame clones only and misses some. The sample shows some 99,000 clones, 94% of them seen only once. The specimen was CD4+ or CD8+ T cells sorted from blood, collected in a trial of the OX40 agonist ivuxolimab. These TCRs come from an adult with an advanced solid tumor such as melanoma, head and neck, liver or kidney cancer. CDR3s include the opening cysteine and the closing phenylalanine or tryptophan. D genes are given only for firm matches. Clone size is shown for a subset of rows, as once, few, many or a class of expanded clone.

>NA|TRBV15|NA|TRBJ2-1
CATSRDRGWVKMDEQFF
TGTGCCACCAGCAGAGATAGGGGATGGGTCAAGATGGATGAGCAGTTCTTC
>NA|TRBV28|NA|TRBJ1-3
CASSLLQGFSGNTIYF
TGTGCCAGCAGCCTGCTACAGGGCTTCTCTGGAAACACCATATATTTT
>NA|TRBV30|NA|TRBJ2-5
CAWSVTGPETQYF
TGTGCCTGGAGCGTAACGGGACCGGAGACCCAGTACTTC
>NA|TRBV7-2|TRBD1|TRBJ1-4
CASSAQGAREKLFF
TGTGCCAGCAGCGCACAGGGGGCTAGGGAAAAACTGTTTTTT
>NA|TRBV30|TRBD1|TRBJ1-1
CAWTGQGDTEAFF
TGTGCCTGGACGGGACAGGGTGACACTGAAGCTTTCTTT
>NA|TRBV11-2|TRBD1|TRBJ1-2
CASSPYTGEGGYGYTF
TGTGCCAGCAGCCCTTACACAGGGGAGGGCGGCTATGGCTACACCTTC
>few|TRBV7-2|NA|TRBJ2-3
CASSLGVSPDTQYF
TGTGCCAGCAGCTTAGGAGTCAGCCCAGATACGCAGTATTTT
>NA|TRBV6-1|NA|TRBJ1-1
CASSEQGYTEAFF
TGTGCCAGCAGCGAACAGGGTTACACTGAAGCTTTCTTT
>NA|TRBV19|NA|TRBJ2-6
CASSSGKSGANVLTF
TGTGCCAGTAGTTCAGGGAAATCTGGGGCCAACGTCCTGACTTTC
>NA|TRBV6-5|NA|TRBJ2-1
CASSYDWGSYNEQFF
TGTGCCAGCAGTTACGACTGGGGCTCCTACAATGAGCAGTTCTTC
>NA|TRBV5-6|NA|TRBJ2-3
CASSFTPRGDTQYF
TGTGCCAGCAGCTTCACCCCCCGGGGAGATACGCAGTATTTT
>NA|TRBV7-2|TRBD1|TRBJ2-5
CASSRQGAGGGETQYF
TGTGCCAGCAGCCGCCAAGGGGCAGGGGGCGGGGAGACCCAGTACTTC
>NA|TRBV4-1|NA|TRBJ2-2
CASRRSQLNTGELFF
TGCGCCAGCAGGAGGAGCCAGCTGAACACCGGGGAGCTGTTTTTT
>few|TRBV4-1|TRBD2|TRBJ2-1
CASSQGTSGSYSSYNEQFF
TGCGCCAGCAGCCAAGGGACTAGCGGGAGCTATAGCTCCTACAATGAGCAGTTCTTC
>NA|TRBV7-3|NA|TRBJ2-1
CASSLLGQNNEQFF
TGTGCCAGCAGCTTATTGGGACAAAACAATGAGCAGTTCTTC
>once|TRBV6-5|TRBD2|TRBJ2-2
CASSSVAGNTGELFF
TGTGCCAGCAGTTCCGTAGCGGGCAACACCGGGGAGCTGTTTTTT
>NA|TRBV6-1|NA|TRBJ2-7
CASSATPGQLYEQYF
TGTGCCAGCAGTGCTACGCCGGGACAACTCTACGAGCAGTACTTC
>NA|TRBV27|NA|TRBJ1-1
CASSTPRGGMNTEAFF
TGTGCCAGCAGCACCCCCAGAGGGGGGATGAACACTGAAGCTTTCTTT
>NA|TRBV21-1|NA|TRBJ2-7
CASSKGADRGWEQYF
TGTGCCAGCAGCAAAGGGGCGGACAGGGGGTGGGAGCAGTACTTC
>NA|TRBV18|TRBD1|TRBJ2-7
CASPPPGQGNYEQYF
TGTGCCAGCCCACCACCGGGACAGGGAAACTACGAGCAGTACTTC
>NA|TRBV28|TRBD1|TRBJ1-1
CASSLSDRGRTFF
TGTGCCAGCAGTTTATCCGACAGGGGGAGGACCTTCTTT
>NA|TRBV18|NA|TRBJ1-3
CASSPGITGNTIYF
TGTGCCAGCTCTCCCGGGATAACTGGAAACACCATATATTTT
>once|TRBV27|TRBD2|TRBJ2-7
CASSPPGLRGGWREQYF
TGTGCCAGCAGCCCACCGGGGCTCCGCGGGGGATGGAGGGAGCAGTACTTC
>NA|TRBV10-3|NA|TRBJ2-2
CAISESRERDPPTYTGELFF
TGTGCCATCAGTGAGTCTCGAGAACGGGACCCCCCCACCTACACCGGGGAGCTGTTTTTT
>NA|TRBV18|NA|TRBJ1-1
CASSPQEGTNTEAFF
TGTGCCAGCTCACCACAGGAGGGAACGAACACTGAAGCTTTCTTT
>NA|TRBV19|TRBD2|TRBJ2-7
CASSNLDRLAGEQYF
TGTGCCAGTAGTAACTTGGACAGGCTAGCGGGAGAGCAGTACTTC
>NA|TRBV9|TRBD1|TRBJ1-3
CASSANSGTETGNTIYF
TGTGCCAGCAGCGCTAATTCCGGGACAGAGACTGGAAACACCATATATTTT
>NA|TRBV19|TRBD1|TRBJ1-5
CASSIVSVLGDRGDQPQHF
TGTGCCAGTAGTATAGTGAGTGTGTTAGGGGACAGGGGGGATCAGCCCCAGCATTTT
>NA|TRBV6-5|NA|TRBJ1-2
CASSYSTGRIYGYTF
TGTGCCAGCAGTTACTCGACAGGCCGCATCTATGGCTACACCTTC
>NA|TRBV29-1|TRBD1|TRBJ2-7
CSAGQGARDEQYF
TGCAGCGCCGGACAGGGGGCGCGGGACGAGCAGTACTTC
>NA|TRBV7-2|TRBD1|TRBJ1-5
CASSPRDRGHQPQHF
TGTGCCAGCAGCCCCCGGGACAGGGGGCATCAGCCCCAGCATTTT
>NA|TRBV5-4|TRBD1|TRBJ1-6
CASSFRTTGWIGSPLHF
TGTGCCAGCAGCTTCCGAACGACAGGGTGGATAGGGTCACCCCTCCACTTT
>NA|TRBV18|NA|TRBJ2-7
CASSPPSSGEQYF
TGTGCCAGCTCACCACCCAGCAGCGGCGAGCAGTACTTC
>NA|TRBV29-1|TRBD2|TRBJ2-5
CSVGGGFVETQYF
TGCAGCGTTGGGGGGGGGTTCGTAGAGACCCAGTACTTC
>NA|TRBV4-1|TRBD2|TRBJ2-2
CASSHPTSGRWGELFF
TGCGCCAGCAGCCACCCGACTAGCGGGAGGTGGGGGGAGCTGTTTTTT
>NA|TRBV29-1|TRBD2|TRBJ2-3
CSVEGSRQRGASTDTQYF
TGCAGCGTTGAAGGTAGCCGCCAGCGGGGGGCTAGCACAGATACGCAGTATTTT
>NA|TRBV28|TRBD1|TRBJ1-2
CASSLGVQGRGYGYTF
TGTGCCAGCAGTTTAGGGGTACAGGGGAGAGGGTATGGCTACACCTTC
>NA|TRBV9|TRBD2|TRBJ2-3
CASSVATSASTDTQYF
TGTGCCAGCAGCGTAGCGACTAGCGCTAGCACAGATACGCAGTATTTT
>NA|TRBV18|TRBD1|TRBJ2-1
CASSPPVGDRTYNEQFF
TGTGCCAGCTCACCACCGGTTGGGGACAGGACCTACAATGAGCAGTTCTTC
>once|TRBV19|TRBD1|TRBJ1-5
CASKDRVDQPQHF
TGTGCCAGTAAAGACAGGGTGGATCAGCCCCAGCATTTT
>NA|TRBV18|NA|TRBJ1-5
CASSPPGGAGQPQHF
TGTGCCAGCTCACCACCGGGGGGCGCCGGTCAGCCCCAGCATTTT
>NA|TRBV25-1|TRBD1|TRBJ1-5
CASSANRGNQPQHF
TGTGCCAGCAGTGCCAACAGGGGGAATCAGCCCCAGCATTTT
>NA|TRBV4-1|NA|TRBJ2-5
CASSQATGEGETQYF
TGCGCCAGCAGCCAAGCCACAGGGGAGGGAGAGACCCAGTACTTC
>NA|TRBV23-1|TRBD1|TRBJ1-2
CASSPTDRERGGGTGYTF
TGCGCCAGCAGTCCCACGGACAGGGAAAGGGGAGGGGGTACTGGCTACACCTTC
>NA|TRBV5-4|TRBD2|TRBJ2-1
CASSSSGSWNEQFF
TGTGCCAGCAGCTCTAGCGGGAGTTGGAATGAGCAGTTCTTC
>NA|TRBV6-1|TRBD2|TRBJ2-7
CASSEGAGPSYEQYF
TGTGCCAGCAGTGAAGGAGCGGGGCCGTCCTACGAGCAGTACTTC
>NA|TRBV28|TRBD2|TRBJ2-7
CASTSRGAGGHEQYF
TGTGCCAGCACCTCGAGGGGGGCGGGAGGCCACGAGCAGTACTTC
>NA|TRBV5-6|NA|TRBJ2-3
CASSLARADTQYF
TGTGCCAGCAGCTTGGCCCGGGCAGATACGCAGTATTTT
>NA|TRBV27|NA|TRBJ2-2
CASSGRLTGTNTGELFF
TGTGCCAGCAGTGGACGCCTGACGGGAACGAACACCGGGGAGCTGTTTTTT
>NA|TRBV6-6|TRBD1|TRBJ2-7
CASSYSGQASYEQYF
TGTGCCAGCAGTTACTCTGGACAGGCTTCCTACGAGCAGTACTTC